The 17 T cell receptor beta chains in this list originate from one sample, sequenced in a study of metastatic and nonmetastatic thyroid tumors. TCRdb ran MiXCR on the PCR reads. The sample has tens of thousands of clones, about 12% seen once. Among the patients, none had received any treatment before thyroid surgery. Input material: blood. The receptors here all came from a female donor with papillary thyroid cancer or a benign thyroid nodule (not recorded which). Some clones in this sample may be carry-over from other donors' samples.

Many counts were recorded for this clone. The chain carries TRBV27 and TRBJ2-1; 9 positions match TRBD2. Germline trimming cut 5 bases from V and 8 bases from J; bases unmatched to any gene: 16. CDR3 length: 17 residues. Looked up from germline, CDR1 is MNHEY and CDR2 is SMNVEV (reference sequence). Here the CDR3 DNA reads TGTGCCAGCAGTAATCCTCCCCTAGCGGGATTCTTAGATGAGCAGTTCTTC. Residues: CASSNPPLAGFLDEQFF.

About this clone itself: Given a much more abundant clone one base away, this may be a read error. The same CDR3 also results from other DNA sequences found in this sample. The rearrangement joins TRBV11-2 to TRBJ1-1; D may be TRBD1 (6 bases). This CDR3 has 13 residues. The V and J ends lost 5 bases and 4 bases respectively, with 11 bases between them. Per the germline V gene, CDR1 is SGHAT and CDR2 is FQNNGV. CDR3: CASSLRGATEAFF. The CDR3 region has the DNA TGTGCCAGCAGCCTGCGGGGGGCCACTGAAGCTTTCTTT.

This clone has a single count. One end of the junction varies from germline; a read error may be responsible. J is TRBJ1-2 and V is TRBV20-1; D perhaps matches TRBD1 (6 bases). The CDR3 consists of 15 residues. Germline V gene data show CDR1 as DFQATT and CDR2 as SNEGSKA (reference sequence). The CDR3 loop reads CSSRVGYREVLGYTF. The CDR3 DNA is TGCAGTTCTAGAGTTGGGTACAGGGAAGTTTTGGGCTACACCTTC.

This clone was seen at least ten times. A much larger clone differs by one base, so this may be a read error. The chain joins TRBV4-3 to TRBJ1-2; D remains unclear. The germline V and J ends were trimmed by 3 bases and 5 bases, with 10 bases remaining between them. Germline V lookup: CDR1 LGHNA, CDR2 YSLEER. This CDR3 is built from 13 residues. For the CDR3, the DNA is TGCGCCAGCAGCCACGGGAACGGTTATGGCTACACCTTC. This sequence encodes CASSHGNGYGYTF.

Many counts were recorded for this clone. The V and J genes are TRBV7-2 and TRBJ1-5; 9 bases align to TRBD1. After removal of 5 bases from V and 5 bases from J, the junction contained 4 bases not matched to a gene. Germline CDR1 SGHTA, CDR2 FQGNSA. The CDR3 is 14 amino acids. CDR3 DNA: TGTGCCAGCAGCCCCGGACAGGGGTATCAGCCCCAGCATTTT. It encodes CASSPGQGYQPQHF.

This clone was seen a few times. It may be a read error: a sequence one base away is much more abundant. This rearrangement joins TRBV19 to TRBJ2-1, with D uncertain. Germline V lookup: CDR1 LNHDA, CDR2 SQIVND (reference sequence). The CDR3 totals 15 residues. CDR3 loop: CAGSPGRGLVNEQFF. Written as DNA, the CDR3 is TGTGCCGGTAGTCCCGGACGAGGTTTAGTGAATGAGCAGTTCTTC.

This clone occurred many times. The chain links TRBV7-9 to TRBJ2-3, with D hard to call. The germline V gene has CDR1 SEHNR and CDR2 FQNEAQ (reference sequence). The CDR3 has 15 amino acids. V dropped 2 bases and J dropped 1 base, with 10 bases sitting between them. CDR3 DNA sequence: TGTGCCAGCAGCTTAACTCTGACTGGCACAGATACGCAGTATTTT. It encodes CASSLTLTGTDTQYF.

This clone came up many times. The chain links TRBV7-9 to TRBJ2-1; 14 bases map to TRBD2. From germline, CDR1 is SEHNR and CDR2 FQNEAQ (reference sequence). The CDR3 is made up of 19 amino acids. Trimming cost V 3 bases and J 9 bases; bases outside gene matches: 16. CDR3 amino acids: CASSFPETSGRASRSEQFF. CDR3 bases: TGTGCCAGCAGCTTCCCCGAGACTAGCGGGAGGGCCAGTAGGTCTGAGCAGTTCTTC.

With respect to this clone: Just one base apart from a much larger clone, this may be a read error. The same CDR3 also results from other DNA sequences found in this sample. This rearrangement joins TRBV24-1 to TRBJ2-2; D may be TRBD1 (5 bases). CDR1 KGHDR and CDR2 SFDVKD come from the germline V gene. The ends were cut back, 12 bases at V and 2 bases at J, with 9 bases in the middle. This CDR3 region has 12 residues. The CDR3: CASQVNTGELFF. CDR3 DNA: TGTGCCTCACAGGTTAACACCGGGGAGCTGTTTTTT.

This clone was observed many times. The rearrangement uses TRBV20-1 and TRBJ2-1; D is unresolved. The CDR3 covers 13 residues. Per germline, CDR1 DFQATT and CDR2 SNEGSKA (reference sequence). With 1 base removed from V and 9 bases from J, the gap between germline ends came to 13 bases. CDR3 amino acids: CSARAHVAGEQFF. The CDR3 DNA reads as TGCAGTGCTAGAGCTCACGTAGCCGGTGAGCAGTTCTTC.

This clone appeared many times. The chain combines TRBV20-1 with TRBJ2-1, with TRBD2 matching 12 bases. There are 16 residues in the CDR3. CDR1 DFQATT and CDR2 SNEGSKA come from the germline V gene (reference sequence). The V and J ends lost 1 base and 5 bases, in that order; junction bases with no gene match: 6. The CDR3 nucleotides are TGCAGTGCTAGAGTCTCGGGACTAGCGGGTCACAATGAGCAGTTCTTC. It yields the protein CSARVSGLAGHNEQFF.

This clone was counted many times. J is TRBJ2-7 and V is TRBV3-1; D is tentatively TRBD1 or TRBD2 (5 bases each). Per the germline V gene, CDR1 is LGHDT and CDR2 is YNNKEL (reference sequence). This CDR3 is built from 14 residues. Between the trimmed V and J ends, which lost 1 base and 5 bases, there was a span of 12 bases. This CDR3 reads CASSQGQRGNEQYF. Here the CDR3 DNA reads TGTGCCAGCAGCCAAGGACAGAGGGGCAACGAGCAGTACTTC.

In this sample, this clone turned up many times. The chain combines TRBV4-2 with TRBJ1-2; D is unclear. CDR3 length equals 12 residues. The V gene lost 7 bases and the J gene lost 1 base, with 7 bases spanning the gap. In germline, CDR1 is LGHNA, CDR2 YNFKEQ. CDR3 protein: CASTHDNYGYTF. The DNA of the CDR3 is TGTGCCAGCACCCATGATAACTATGGCTACACCTTC.

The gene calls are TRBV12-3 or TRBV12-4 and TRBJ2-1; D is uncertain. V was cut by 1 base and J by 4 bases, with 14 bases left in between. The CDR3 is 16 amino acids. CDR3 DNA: TGTGCCAGCAGTTTAGTTGGTTCTGTTGGGTACAATGAGCAGTTCTTC. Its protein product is CASSLVGSVGYNEQFF.

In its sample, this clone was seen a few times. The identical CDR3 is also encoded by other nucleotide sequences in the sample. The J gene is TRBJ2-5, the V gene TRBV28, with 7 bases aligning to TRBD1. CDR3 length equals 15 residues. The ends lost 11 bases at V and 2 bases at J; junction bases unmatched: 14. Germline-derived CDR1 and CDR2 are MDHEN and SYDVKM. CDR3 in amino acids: CAGTNRGEGQETQYF. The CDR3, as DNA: TGTGCCGGTACCAACAGGGGAGAGGGACAAGAGACCCAGTACTTC.

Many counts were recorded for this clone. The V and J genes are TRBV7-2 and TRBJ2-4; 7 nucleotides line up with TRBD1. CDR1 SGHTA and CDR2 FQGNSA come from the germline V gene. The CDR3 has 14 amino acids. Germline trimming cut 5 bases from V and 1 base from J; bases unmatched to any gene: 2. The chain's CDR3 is CASSTQGAKNIQYF. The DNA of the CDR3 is TGTGCCAGCAGCACACAGGGGGCCAAAAACATTCAGTACTTC.

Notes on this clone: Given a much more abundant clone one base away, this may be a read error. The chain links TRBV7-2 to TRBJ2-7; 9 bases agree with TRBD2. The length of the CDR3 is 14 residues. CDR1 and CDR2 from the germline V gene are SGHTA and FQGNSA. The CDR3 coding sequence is TGTGCCAGCAGCTCGCTAGCGGGACCCTACGAGCAGTGCTTC. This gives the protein CASSSLAGPYEQCF.